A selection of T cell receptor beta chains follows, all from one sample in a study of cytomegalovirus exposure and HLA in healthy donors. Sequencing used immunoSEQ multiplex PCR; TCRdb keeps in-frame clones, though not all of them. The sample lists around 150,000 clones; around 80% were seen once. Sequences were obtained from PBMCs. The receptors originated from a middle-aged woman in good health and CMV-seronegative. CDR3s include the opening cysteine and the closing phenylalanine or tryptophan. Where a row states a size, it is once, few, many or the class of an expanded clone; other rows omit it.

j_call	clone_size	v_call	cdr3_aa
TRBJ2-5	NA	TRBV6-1	CAKGTSGGHQETQYF
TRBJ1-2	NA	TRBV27	CASRDRLGGYTF
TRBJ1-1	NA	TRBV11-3	CASSLDSGRTGEAFF
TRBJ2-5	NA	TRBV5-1	CASSLGGTGGEETQYF
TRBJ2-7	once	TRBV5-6	CASSLPGSGERQYF
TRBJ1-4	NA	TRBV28	CASSRQGEKLFF
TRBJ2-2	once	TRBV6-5	CASSRFSGNTGELFF
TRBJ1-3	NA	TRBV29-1	CSVEGGPYGNTIYF
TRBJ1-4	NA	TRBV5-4	CASSLGGYPNEKLFF
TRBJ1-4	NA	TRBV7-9	CASSLYRDNEKLFF
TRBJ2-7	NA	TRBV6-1	CASSEGIGHLDNEQYF
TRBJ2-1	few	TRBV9	CASSGLLTSGSLYEQFF